Presented here are 8 T cell receptor beta chains from one specimen sequenced in a study of blood T cell repertoires in COVID-19. Method: immunoSEQ multiplex PCR; TCRdb's copy keeps in-frame clones and lacks some. Seen here are under 450,000 clones, roughly 87% observed once, and the top ten hold 2.5% to 3%. Sequencing was performed on PBMCs or T cells enriched from blood (not recorded which). The receptors originated from a woman in her 30s who had recovered from COVID-19.

The gene calls are TRBV27 and TRBJ2-7; a weak D match, TRBD2 (6 bases). Germline loops: CDR1 MNHEY, CDR2 SMNVEV (reference sequence). The CDR3 contains 16 residues. V was trimmed by 6 bases and J by 0 bases, leaving 18 bases between them. The CDR3 protein is CASSSPGGFNSYEQYF. The CDR3 DNA sequence: TGTGCCAGCAGCTCGCCTGGGGGGTTCAACTCCTACGAGCAGTACTTC.

The chain uses TRBV6-5 and TRBJ2-1, with a tentative D call TRBD1 (5 bases). CDR3 length: 15 residues. The germline CDR1 and CDR2 sequences are MNHEY and SVGAGI. The germline V and J ends were trimmed by 6 bases and 5 bases, with 17 bases remaining between them. The CDR3 nucleotides are TGTGCCAGCAGCAAAGGGGCAGGCGTCCACAATGAGCAGTTCTTC. Amino acid sequence: CASSKGAGVHNEQFF.

A word on this clone: The same CDR3 is also encoded by other DNA sequences in this sample. The genes are TRBV30 and TRBJ1-5; unclear D gene. The V gene's germline CDR1 is GTSNPN and CDR2 SVGIG (reference sequence). V was trimmed by 0 bases and J by 3 bases, leaving 6 bases between them. The CDR3 consists of 13 residues. This chain's CDR3 is CAWSVADNQPQHF. In nucleotides, the CDR3 is TGTGCCTGGAGTGTGGCAGACAATCAGCCCCAGCATTTT.

This chain uses TRBV13 with TRBJ2-7; 8 nucleotides agree with TRBD2. The CDR3 contains 16 residues. J lost 1 base, V lost 2 bases, and 7 bases had no gene match. The V gene's germline CDR1 is PRHDT and CDR2 FYEKMQ (reference sequence). The CDR3 sequence: CASSLSGAGESYEQYF. In DNA, the CDR3 is TGTGCCAGCAGCTTATCGGGAGCGGGGGAATCCTACGAGCAGTACTTC.

This chain links TRBV28 with TRBJ2-7; 7 bases fit TRBD1. The CDR3 is 13 amino acids. Trimming removed 7 bases from V and 2 bases from J; junction bases left unmatched: 5. CDR1 is MDHEN and CDR2 is SYDVKM in the germline V gene. CDR3 sequence (DNA): TGTGCCAGCAAACGACAGGGTCCCTACGAGCAGTACTTC. The encoded protein is CASKRQGPYEQYF.

V is TRBV5-3 and J is TRBJ1-1; no definite D call. TRBV5-3 is noted as an ORF with a role that remains uncertain. Trimming removed 2 bases at V and 3 bases at J, with 14 bases between. This CDR3 is built from 15 residues. The CDR3 here is CARSFGLGGHTEAFF. The CDR3 nucleotides are TGTGCCAGAAGCTTCGGGTTAGGTGGTCACACTGAAGCTTTCTTT.

The J gene is TRBJ1-2, the V gene TRBV7-2; tentative D call: TRBD1 (5 bases). Germline V gives CDR1 SGHTA, CDR2 FQGNSA. The CDR3 loop spans 13 amino acids. The V gene lost 5 bases and the J gene lost 4 bases, with 11 bases spanning the gap. The CDR3 DNA is TGTGCCAGCAGCGCCAGGGTGGGCTATGGCTACACCTTC. This encodes CASSARVGYGYTF. The full variable domain, completed using reference TRBV7-2 and TRBJ1-2, is GAGVSQSPSNKVTEKGKDVELRCDPISGHTALYWYRQSLGQGLEFLIYFQGNSAPDKSGLPSDRFSAERTGGSVSTLTIQRTQQEDSAVYLCASSARVGYGYTFGSGTRLTVV.

The chain carries TRBV27 and TRBJ2-3, with D unresolved. Deletions cut 7 bases from V and 0 bases from J, with 17 bases between. The CDR3 length is 16 residues. Per the germline V gene, CDR1 is MNHEY and CDR2 is SMNVEV (reference sequence). CDR3 coding DNA: TGTGCCAGCACCCTTCGGTCGACGACTAGCACAGATACGCAGTATTTT. Protein sequence: CASTLRSTTSTDTQYF.